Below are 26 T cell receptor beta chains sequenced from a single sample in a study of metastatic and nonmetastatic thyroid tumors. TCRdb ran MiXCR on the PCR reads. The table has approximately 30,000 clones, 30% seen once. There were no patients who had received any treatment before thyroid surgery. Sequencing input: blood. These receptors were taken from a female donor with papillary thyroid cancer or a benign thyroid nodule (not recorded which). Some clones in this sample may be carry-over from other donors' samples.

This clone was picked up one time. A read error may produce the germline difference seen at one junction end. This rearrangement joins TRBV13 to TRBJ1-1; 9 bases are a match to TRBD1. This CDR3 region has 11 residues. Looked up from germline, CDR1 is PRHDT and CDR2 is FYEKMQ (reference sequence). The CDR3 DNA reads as TGTGCCAGCAGCTTAGGACAGGGGGCGGGGTTC. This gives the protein CASSLGQGAGF.

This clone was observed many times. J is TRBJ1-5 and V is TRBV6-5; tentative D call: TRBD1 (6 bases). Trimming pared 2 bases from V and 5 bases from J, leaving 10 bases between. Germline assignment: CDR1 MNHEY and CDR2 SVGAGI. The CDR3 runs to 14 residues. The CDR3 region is CASSYAGAYQPQHF. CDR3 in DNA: TGTGCCAGCAGTTACGCAGGGGCTTATCAGCCCCAGCATTTT.

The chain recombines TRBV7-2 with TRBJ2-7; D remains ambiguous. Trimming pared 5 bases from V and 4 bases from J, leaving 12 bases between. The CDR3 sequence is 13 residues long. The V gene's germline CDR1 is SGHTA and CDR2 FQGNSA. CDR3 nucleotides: TGTGCCAGCAGCCTACGGTCCAATTACGAGCAGTACTTC. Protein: CASSLRSNYEQYF.

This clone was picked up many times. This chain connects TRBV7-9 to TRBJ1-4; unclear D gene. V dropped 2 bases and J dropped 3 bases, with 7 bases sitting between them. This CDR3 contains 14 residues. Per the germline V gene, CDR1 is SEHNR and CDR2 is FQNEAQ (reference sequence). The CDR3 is CASSLLSSNEKLFF. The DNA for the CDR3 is TGTGCCAGCAGCTTATTATCCTCTAATGAAAAACTGTTTTTT.

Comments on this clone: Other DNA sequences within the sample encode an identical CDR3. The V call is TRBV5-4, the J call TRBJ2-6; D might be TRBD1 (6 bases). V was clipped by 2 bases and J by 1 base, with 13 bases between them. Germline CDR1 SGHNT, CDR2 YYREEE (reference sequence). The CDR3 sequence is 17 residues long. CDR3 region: CASSFRGPDSGANVLTF. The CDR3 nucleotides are TGTGCCAGCAGCTTCAGGGGCCCTGATTCTGGGGCCAACGTCCTGACTTTC.

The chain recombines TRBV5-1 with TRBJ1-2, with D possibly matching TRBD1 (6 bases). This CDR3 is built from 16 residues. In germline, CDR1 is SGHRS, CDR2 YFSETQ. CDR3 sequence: CGWSLYSGQTSNGYTF. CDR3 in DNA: TGCGGGTGGAGCTTATATTCCGGACAGACTAGCAATGGCTACACCTTC.

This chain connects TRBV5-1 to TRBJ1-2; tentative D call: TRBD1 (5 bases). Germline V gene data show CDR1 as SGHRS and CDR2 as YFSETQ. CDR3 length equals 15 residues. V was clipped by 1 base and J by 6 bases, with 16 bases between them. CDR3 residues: CASSLLGRGNDGYTF. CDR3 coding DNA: TGCGCCAGCAGCTTGTTAGGGAGGGGAAACGATGGCTACACCTTC.

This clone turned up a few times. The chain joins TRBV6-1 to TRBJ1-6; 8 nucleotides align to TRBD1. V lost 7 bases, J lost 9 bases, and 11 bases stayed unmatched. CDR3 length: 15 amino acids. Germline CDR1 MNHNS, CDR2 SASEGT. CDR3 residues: CASTRSGTGGSPLHF. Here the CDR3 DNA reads TGTGCCAGCACCCGTTCGGGTACAGGGGGTTCACCCCTCCACTTT.

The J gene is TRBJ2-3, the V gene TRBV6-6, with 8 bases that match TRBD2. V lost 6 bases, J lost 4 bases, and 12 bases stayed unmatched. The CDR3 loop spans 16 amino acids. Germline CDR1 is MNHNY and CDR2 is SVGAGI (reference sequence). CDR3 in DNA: TGTGCCAGCAGCACGCCTTCGGGGGGGAGGGCAGATACGCAGTATTTT. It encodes CASSTPSGGRADTQYF.

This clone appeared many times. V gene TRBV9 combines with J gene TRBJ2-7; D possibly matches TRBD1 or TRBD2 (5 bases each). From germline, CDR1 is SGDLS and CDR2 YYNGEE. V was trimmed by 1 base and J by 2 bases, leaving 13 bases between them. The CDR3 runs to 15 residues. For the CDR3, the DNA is TGTGCCAGCAGCGTATCCCCGGGGCAAGCCTACGAGCAGTACTTC. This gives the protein CASSVSPGQAYEQYF. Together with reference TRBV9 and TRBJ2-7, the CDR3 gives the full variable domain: DSGVTQTPKHLITATGQRVTLRCSPRSGDLSVYWYQQSLDQGLQFLIQYYNGEERAKGNILERFSAQQFPDLHSELNLSSLELGDSALYFCASSVSPGQAYEQYFGPGTRLTVT.

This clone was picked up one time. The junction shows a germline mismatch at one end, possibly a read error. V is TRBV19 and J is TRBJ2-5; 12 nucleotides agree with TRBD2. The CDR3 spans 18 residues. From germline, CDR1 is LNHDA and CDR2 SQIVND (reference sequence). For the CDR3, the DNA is TGTGCCAGTAGTACCCGCTTGACTAGCGGGAGAAGGGGAGAGAACCAGTACTTC. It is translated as CASSTRLTSGRRGENQYF. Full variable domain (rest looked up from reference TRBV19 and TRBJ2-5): DGGITQSPKYLFRKEGQNVTLSCEQNLNHDAMYWYRQDPGQGLRLIYYSQIVNDFQKGDIAEGYSVSREKKESFPLTVTSAQKNPTAFYLCASSTRLTSGRRGENQYFGPGTRLLVL.

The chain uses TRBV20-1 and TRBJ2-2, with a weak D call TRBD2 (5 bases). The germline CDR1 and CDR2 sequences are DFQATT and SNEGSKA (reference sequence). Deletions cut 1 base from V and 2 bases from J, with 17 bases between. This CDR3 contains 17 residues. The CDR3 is CSARAARRCGNTGELFF. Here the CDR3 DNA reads TGCAGTGCTAGAGCCGCCCGGAGGTGTGGTAACACCGGGGAGCTGTTTTTT.

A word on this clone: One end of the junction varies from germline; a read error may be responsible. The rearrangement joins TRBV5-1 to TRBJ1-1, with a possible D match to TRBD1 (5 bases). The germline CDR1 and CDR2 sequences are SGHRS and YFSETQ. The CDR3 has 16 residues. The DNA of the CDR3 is TGCGCCAGCAGCCCTGAAGGGACTTCCATGAACACTGAATCTTTCTTT. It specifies CASSPEGTSMNTESFF.

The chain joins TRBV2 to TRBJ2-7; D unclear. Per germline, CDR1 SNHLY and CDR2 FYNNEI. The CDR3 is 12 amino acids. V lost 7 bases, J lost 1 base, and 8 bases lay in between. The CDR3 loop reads CASTKESYEQYF. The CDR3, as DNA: TGTGCCAGCACCAAGGAATCCTACGAGCAGTACTTC.

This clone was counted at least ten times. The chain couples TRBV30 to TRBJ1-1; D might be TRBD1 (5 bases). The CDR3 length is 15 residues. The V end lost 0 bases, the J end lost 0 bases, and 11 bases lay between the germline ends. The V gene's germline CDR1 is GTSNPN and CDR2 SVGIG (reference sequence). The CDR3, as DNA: TGTGCCTGGAGTGTACGGGGACCTATGAACACTGAAGCTTTCTTT. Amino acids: CAWSVRGPMNTEAFF.

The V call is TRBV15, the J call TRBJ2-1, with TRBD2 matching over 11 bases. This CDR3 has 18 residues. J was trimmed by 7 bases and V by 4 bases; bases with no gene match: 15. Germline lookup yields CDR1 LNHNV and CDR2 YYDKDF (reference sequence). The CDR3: CATSMSSGTSGRRNEQFF. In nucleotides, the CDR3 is TGTGCCACCAGCATGTCATCCGGCACTAGCGGGAGAAGGAATGAGCAGTTCTTC.

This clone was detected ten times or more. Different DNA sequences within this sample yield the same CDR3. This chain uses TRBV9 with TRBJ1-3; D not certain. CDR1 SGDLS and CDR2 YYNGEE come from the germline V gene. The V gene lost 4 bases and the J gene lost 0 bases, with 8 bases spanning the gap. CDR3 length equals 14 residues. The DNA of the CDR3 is TGTGCCAGCAGCAGGACTGACTCTGGAAACACCATATATTTT. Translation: CASSRTDSGNTIYF.

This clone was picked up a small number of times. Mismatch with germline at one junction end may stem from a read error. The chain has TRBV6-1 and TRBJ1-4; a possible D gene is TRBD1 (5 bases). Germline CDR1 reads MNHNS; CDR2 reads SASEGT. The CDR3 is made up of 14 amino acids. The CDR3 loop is CASSEEQGDEKMFF. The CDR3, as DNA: TGTGCCAGCAGTGAAGAGCAAGGGGATGAAAAAATGTTTTTT.

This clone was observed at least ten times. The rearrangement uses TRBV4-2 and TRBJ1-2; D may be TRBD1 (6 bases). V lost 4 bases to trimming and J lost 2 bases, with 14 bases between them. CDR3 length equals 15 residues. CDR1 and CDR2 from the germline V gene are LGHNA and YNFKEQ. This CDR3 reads CASSPRAGGNYGYTF. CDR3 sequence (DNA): TGTGCCAGCAGCCCACGGGCGGGGGGCAACTATGGCTACACCTTC.

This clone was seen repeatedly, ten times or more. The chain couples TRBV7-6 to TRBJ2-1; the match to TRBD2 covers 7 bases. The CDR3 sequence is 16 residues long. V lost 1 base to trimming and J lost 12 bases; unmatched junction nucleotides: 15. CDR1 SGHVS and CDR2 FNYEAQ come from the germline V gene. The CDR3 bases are TGTGCCAGCAGCTTAGAAGGTGACGGGAGGCCCCGGGCGCAGTTCTTC. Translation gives CASSLEGDGRPRAQFF.

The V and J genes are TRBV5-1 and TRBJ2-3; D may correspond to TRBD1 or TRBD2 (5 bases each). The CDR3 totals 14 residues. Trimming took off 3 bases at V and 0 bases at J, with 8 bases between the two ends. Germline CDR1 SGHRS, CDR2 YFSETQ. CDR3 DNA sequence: TGCGCCAGCAGCTCCGGGGACAGCACAGATACGCAGTATTTT. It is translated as CASSSGDSTDTQYF. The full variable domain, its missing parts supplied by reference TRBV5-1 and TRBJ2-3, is KAGVTQTPRYLIKTRGQQVTLSCSPISGHRSVSWYQQTPGQGLQFLFEYFSETQRNKGNFPGRFSGRQFSNSRSEMNVSTLELGDSALYLCASSSGDSTDTQYFGPGTRLTVL.

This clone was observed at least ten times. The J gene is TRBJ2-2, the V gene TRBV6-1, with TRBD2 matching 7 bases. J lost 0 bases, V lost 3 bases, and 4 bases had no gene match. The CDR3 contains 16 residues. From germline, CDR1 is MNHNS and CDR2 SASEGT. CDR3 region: CASSDVGLSNTGELFF. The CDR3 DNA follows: TGTGCCAGCAGTGATGTGGGACTATCGAACACCGGGGAGCTGTTTTTT.

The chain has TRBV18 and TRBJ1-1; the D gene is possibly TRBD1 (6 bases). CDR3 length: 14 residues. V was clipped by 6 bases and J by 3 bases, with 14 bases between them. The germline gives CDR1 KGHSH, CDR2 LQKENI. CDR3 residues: CASSPGGQDTEAFF. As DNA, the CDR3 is TGTGCCAGCTCCCCGGGGGGGCAGGACACTGAAGCTTTCTTT. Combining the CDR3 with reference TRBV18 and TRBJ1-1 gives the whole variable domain NAGVMQNPRHLVRRRGQEARLRCSPMKGHSHVYWYRQLPEEGLKFMVYLQKENIIDESGMPKERFSAEFPKEGPSILRIQQVVRGDSAAYFCASSPGGQDTEAFFGQGTRLTVV.

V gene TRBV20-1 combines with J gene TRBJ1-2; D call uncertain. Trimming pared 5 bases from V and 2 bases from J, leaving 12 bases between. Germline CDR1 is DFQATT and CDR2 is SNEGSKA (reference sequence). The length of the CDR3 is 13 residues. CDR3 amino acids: CSAGVERNYGYTF. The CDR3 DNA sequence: TGCAGTGCTGGGGTAGAACGGAACTATGGCTACACCTTC.

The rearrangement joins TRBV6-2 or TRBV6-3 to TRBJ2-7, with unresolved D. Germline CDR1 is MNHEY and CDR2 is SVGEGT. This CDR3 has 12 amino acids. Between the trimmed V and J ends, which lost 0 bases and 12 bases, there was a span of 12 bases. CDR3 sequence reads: CASSYSDTAVYF. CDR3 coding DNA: TGTGCCAGCAGTTACTCTGACACTGCCGTGTACTTC.

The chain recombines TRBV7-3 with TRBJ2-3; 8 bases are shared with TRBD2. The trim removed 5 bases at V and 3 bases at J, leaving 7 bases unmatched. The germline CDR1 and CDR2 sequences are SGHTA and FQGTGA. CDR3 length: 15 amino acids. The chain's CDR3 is CASSLSGLVTDTQYF. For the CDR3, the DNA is TGTGCCAGCAGCCTGTCGGGACTAGTGACAGATACGCAGTATTTT.